These 23 T cell receptor beta chains came from one sample sequenced in a study of blood T cell repertoires in COVID-19. Measured with immunoSEQ multiplex PCR; TCRdb has only the in-frame clones, and not every one. The sample includes fewer than 350,000 clones, roughly 79% of them seen just once. The sequenced sample was peripheral blood. These receptors all come from a woman aged 55-69 years with active or convalescent COVID-19.

This sequence joins TRBV5-1 and TRBJ1-1; 10 bases are a match to TRBD1. The germline gives CDR1 SGHRS, CDR2 YFSETQ. V lost 4 bases, J lost 3 bases, and 6 bases stayed unmatched. This CDR3 comprises 15 residues. In DNA form, the CDR3 reads TGCGCCAGCAGCCAAACCGGACAGGGGGACACTGAAGCTTTCTTT. This sequence encodes CASSQTGQGDTEAFF.

CDR3 in amino acids: CASSWSPGGGNQPQHF. The CDR3 region has the DNA TGTGCCAGCAGTTGGAGTCCGGGGGGCGGTAATCAGCCCCAGCATTTT. The V gene is TRBV27, the J gene TRBJ1-5; tentatively, D is TRBD1 (6 bases). The CDR3 is 16 residues long. V shed 4 bases and J shed 4 bases, with 17 bases lying between them. CDR1 is MNHEY, CDR2 SMNVEV, per germline (reference sequence).

The CDR3 region has the DNA TGCGCCAGCAGCCAGGGATACGAGCAGTACTTC. This sequence encodes CASSQGYEQYF. The chain has TRBV5-1 and TRBJ2-7, with D perhaps TRBD1 (5 bases). Germline V gene data show CDR1 as SGHRS and CDR2 as YFSETQ. Trimming cost V 4 bases and J 4 bases, with 6 bases left between them. The CDR3 has 11 amino acids.

V and J are TRBV6-5 and TRBJ2-7; D is possibly TRBD2 (6 bases). In germline, CDR1 is MNHEY, CDR2 SVGAGI. V was trimmed by 6 bases and J by 0 bases, leaving 12 bases between them. The CDR3 is made up of 14 amino acids. In DNA form, the CDR3 reads TGTGCCAGCAGCGGCGGGACGTTCTCCTACGAGCAGTACTTC. It encodes CASSGGTFSYEQYF.

The rearrangement links TRBV6-4 to TRBJ1-2; 9 nucleotides align to TRBD1. Germline CDR1 is MRHNA and CDR2 is SNTAGT. The CDR3 has 14 amino acids. V dropped 5 bases and J dropped 7; count of bases not matched to a gene: 8. The CDR3 protein is CASSPRTGETGYTF. The CDR3 coding sequence is TGTGCCAGCAGTCCCAGGACAGGGGAGACTGGCTACACCTTC.

CDR3 loop: CASSPLTPDRGEKLFF. CDR3 in DNA: TGTGCCAGCAGCCCATTGACGCCGGACAGGGGAGAAAAACTGTTTTTT. The chain is built from TRBV5-6 and TRBJ1-4; 9 positions agree with TRBD1. CDR1 and CDR2 (germline): SGHDT, YYEEEE. J was trimmed by 8 bases and V by 4 bases; bases with no gene match: 12. This CDR3 is 16 amino acids long.

This clone was recorded only once. The V and J genes are TRBV30 and TRBJ2-3; TRBD2 might be the D (6 bases). Trimming took 5 bases from V and 4 from J, leaving 22 bases between them. Looked up from germline, CDR1 is GTSNPN and CDR2 is SVGIG (reference sequence). CDR3 length: 16 residues. CDR3 loop: CAWDGGGARTSDTQYF. CDR3 coding DNA: TGTGCCTGGGATGGCGGCGGGGCAAGGACCTCAGATACGCAGTATTTT.

Of note for this clone: Other DNA sequences in the same sample also yield this CDR3. This chain connects TRBV18 to TRBJ2-3; D may be TRBD1 (5 bases). The germline CDR1 and CDR2 sequences are KGHSH and LQKENI. The CDR3 has 14 amino acids. Deletions cut 3 bases from V and 1 base from J, with 8 bases between. The CDR3 here is CASSPLGGTDTQYF. In DNA form, the CDR3 reads TGTGCCAGCTCACCCTTAGGGGGCACAGATACGCAGTATTTT.

The genes are TRBV12-3 or TRBV12-4 and TRBJ1-2; 8 bases match TRBD1. The length of the CDR3 is 13 residues. Unmatched junction bases numbered 3, after V lost 5 bases and J lost 4 bases. The CDR3 region has the DNA TGTGCCAGCAGTGACAGGGGTCCCTATGGCTACACCTTC. Encoded protein: CASSDRGPYGYTF.

The rearrangement uses TRBV7-2 and TRBJ2-1, with TRBD2 matching over 9 bases. Germline V lookup: CDR1 SGHTA, CDR2 FQGNSA. The CDR3 is made up of 16 amino acids. The J segment lost 8 bases and the V segment lost 5 bases, leaving 13 bases of the junction unmatched. This CDR3 reads CASSASAAGGSHEQFF. The DNA for the CDR3 is TGTGCCAGCAGCGCCTCCGCAGCGGGGGGTTCCCATGAGCAGTTCTTC.

As for this clone: Within the sample, other DNA sequences also encode this same CDR3. The genes are TRBV28 and TRBJ1-2; 7 nucleotides align to TRBD1. The J segment lost 0 bases and the V segment lost 8 bases, leaving 0 bases of the junction unmatched. There are 12 residues in the CDR3. Germline V gives CDR1 MDHEN, CDR2 SYDVKM. The CDR3 protein is CASGTANYGYTF. In nucleotides, the CDR3 is TGTGCCAGCGGGACAGCTAACTATGGCTACACCTTC.

The rearrangement uses TRBV20-1 and TRBJ1-2; D not resolved. V was trimmed by 3 bases and J by 6 bases, leaving 8 bases between them. Per germline, CDR1 DFQATT and CDR2 SNEGSKA (reference sequence). The CDR3 has 11 residues. CDR3 loop: CSASSPHGYTF. The CDR3 DNA follows: TGCAGTGCTAGTAGCCCCCATGGCTACACCTTC.

The V call is TRBV19, the J call TRBJ1-4, with D possibly being TRBD1 (5 bases). Germline CDR1 LNHDA, CDR2 SQIVND (reference sequence). This CDR3 has 16 amino acids. Trimming took 3 bases from V and 2 from J, leaving 13 bases between them. DNA for the CDR3: TGTGCCAGTAGTATGGAACAGGCTGTGACTAATGAAAAACTGTTTTTT. Protein sequence: CASSMEQAVTNEKLFF.

The DNA for the CDR3 is TGTGCCAGTAGCCCCCAGCGGGGGCCCTACGAGCAGTACTTC. This gives the protein CASSPQRGPYEQYF. The chain recombines TRBV19 with TRBJ2-7; 8 bases are shared with TRBD2. The CDR3 extends over 14 amino acids. Looked up from germline, CDR1 is LNHDA and CDR2 is SQIVND (reference sequence). V dropped 6 bases and J dropped 2; count of bases not matched to a gene: 6.

This clone was recorded a few times. The chain has TRBV10-3 and TRBJ1-5; D call uncertain. The V end lost 7 bases, the J end lost 2 bases, and 12 bases lay between the germline ends. The CDR3 runs 14 residues. CDR1 is ENHRY and CDR2 is SYGVKD in the germline V gene. In DNA, the CDR3 is TGTGCCATCAAGGGAACGGGAGGCAATCAGCCCCAGCATTTT. Its protein product is CAIKGTGGNQPQHF.

The chain uses TRBV12-3 or TRBV12-4 and TRBJ1-2, with a possible D match to TRBD1 (6 bases). Trimming removed 3 bases from V and 8 bases from J, with 10 bases in between. This CDR3 has 12 amino acids. The CDR3 nucleotides read TGTGCCAGCAGTTTCCTCCAGGGGGGCTACACCTTC. Translation gives CASSFLQGGYTF.

This clone was found once. This sequence joins TRBV6-6 and TRBJ2-4, with 9 bases aligning to TRBD1. V lost 7 bases and J lost 4; bases outside the gene matches: 5. Germline-derived CDR1 and CDR2 are MNHNY and SVGAGI (reference sequence). This CDR3 spans 14 amino acids. The CDR3 coding sequence is TGTGCCAGCATCTCCGGGACAGGGAAAAACATTCAGTACTTC. Translating it yields CASISGTGKNIQYF.

V is TRBV13 and J is TRBJ1-1; 8 bases match TRBD1. Germline trimming cut 5 bases from V and 2 bases from J; bases unmatched to any gene: 1. CDR1 and CDR2 from the germline V gene are PRHDT and FYEKMQ (reference sequence). The CDR3 has 13 amino acids. The CDR3: CASSQGANTEAFF. Written as DNA, the CDR3 is TGTGCCAGCAGCCAGGGGGCAAACACTGAAGCTTTCTTT.

Only a few counts were recorded for this clone. This chain joins TRBV30 and TRBJ1-5, with 7 bases aligning to TRBD1. The V gene end was trimmed by 7 bases and the J gene end by 4 bases; junction bases not matched to a gene: 7. Germline CDR1 reads GTSNPN; CDR2 reads SVGIG (reference sequence). The CDR3 sequence is 13 residues long. The CDR3 loop is CASSTGTNQPQHF. The CDR3 bases are TGTGCCTCATCGACAGGGACAAATCAGCCCCAGCATTTT.

The gene calls are TRBV18 and TRBJ1-2; D remains unclear. CDR1 and CDR2 (germline): KGHSH, LQKENI. The CDR3 runs 14 residues. The V gene lost 2 bases and the J gene lost 2 bases, with 9 bases spanning the gap. The CDR3 spells CASSPREFNYGYTF. CDR3 bases: TGTGCCAGCTCACCAAGAGAGTTCAACTATGGCTACACCTTC.

This chain connects TRBV7-6 to TRBJ2-3; D gene uncertain. V was cut by 1 base and J by 2 bases, with 10 bases left in between. This CDR3 region has 15 residues. Germline values: CDR1 SGHVS, CDR2 FNYEAQ. The CDR3 DNA reads as TGTGCCAGCAGCTTAGACCGACAATACACAGATACGCAGTATTTT. Amino acids: CASSLDRQYTDTQYF.

This sequence joins TRBV7-6 and TRBJ1-1; D not resolved. The V end was cut by 1 base, the J end by 7 bases, with 4 bases between. Germline CDR1 and CDR2: SGHVS and FNYEAQ. The CDR3 contains 11 residues. CDR3 amino acids: CASSLGGEAFF. CDR3 DNA: TGTGCCAGCAGCTTAGGAGGTGAAGCTTTCTTT.

CDR3 nucleotides: TGTGCCAGCAGTTTGGAAGACAGGAACACTGAAGCTTTCTTT. Amino acid sequence: CASSLEDRNTEAFF. This rearrangement joins TRBV28 to TRBJ1-1, with D possibly TRBD1 on 5 matching bases. Germline V lookup: CDR1 MDHEN, CDR2 SYDVKM. Trimming shortened V by 3 bases and J by 1 base, and 9 bases separated the two germline ends. The CDR3 runs to 14 residues.